The rows below give T cell receptor beta chains drawn from one sample of a study of shared clonotypes between healthy human individuals. Using immunoSEQ multiplex PCR, the repertoire was profiled, and TCRdb retains in-frame clones only, with some absent. The sample shows about 990,000 clones, around 78% of them seen only once. The specimen sequenced was memory CD4+ T cells from PBMCs. The source is a man aged 18-30 years in good health. Some clones in this sample may be carry-over from other donors' samples. Each CDR3 is given with its conserved first and last residue. D genes are given only for firm matches. Size is stated for part of the rows, as once, few or many counts, or as a class when the clone is expanded.

V	size	D	J	CDR3	DNA
TRBV19	NA	TRBD2	TRBJ2-1	CASSVIPGLVQDEQFF	TGTGCCAGTAGTGTAATACCGGGACTAGTTCAGGATGAGCAGTTCTTC
TRBV4-3	once	TRBD1	TRBJ1-2	CASRRQGATTYGYTF	TGCGCCAGCAGGCGACAGGGGGCAACGACCTATGGCTACACCTTC
TRBV19	NA	TRBD2	TRBJ2-7	CASTTSAPSYEQYF	TGTGCCAGCACTACTAGCGCTCCCTCCTACGAGCAGTACTTC
TRBV28	NA	NA	TRBJ1-5	CASSLSYRFNQPQHF	TGTGCCAGCAGTTTGAGTTACCGATTCAATCAGCCCCAGCATTTT
TRBV21-1	NA	NA	TRBJ2-7	CASSKAPSQSSYEQYF	TGTGCCAGCAGCAAAGCCCCTAGCCAGAGCTCCTACGAGCAGTACTTC
TRBV5-8	once	TRBD1	TRBJ2-5	CASSPHRGLVGETQYF	TGTGCCAGCAGCCCACACAGGGGGCTGGTTGGGGAGACCCAGTACTTC
TRBV5-4	NA	NA	TRBJ2-7	CASSSQSGSPSYEQYF	TGTGCCAGCAGCTCCCAGAGCGGGTCCCCCTCCTACGAGCAGTACTTC
TRBV28	many	NA	TRBJ2-1	CASSFKGEVREEQFF	TGTGCCAGCAGTTTCAAAGGGGAGGTGAGGGAGGAGCAGTTCTTC
TRBV5-1	NA	NA	TRBJ1-2	CASSLVGDGYTF	TGCGCCAGCAGCTTGGTGGGGGATGGCTACACCTTC
TRBV2	NA	TRBD2	TRBJ2-7	CASSTGLAGGLTYEQYF	TGTGCCAGCAGCACGGGACTAGCGGGAGGTCTCACCTACGAGCAGTACTTC
TRBV7-2	NA	NA	TRBJ2-5	CASSLNGEETQYF	TGTGCCAGCAGCTTAAATGGGGAAGAGACCCAGTACTTC
TRBV7-9	many	TRBD2	TRBJ2-1	CASSSTSGLAGGMGEQFF	TGTGCCAGCAGTTCAACCAGCGGACTAGCGGGAGGGATGGGTGAGCAGTTCTTC
TRBV7-7	NA	TRBD2	TRBJ2-5	CASSFGPTSGQETQYF	TGTGCCAGCAGCTTTGGGCCAACTAGCGGGCAAGAGACCCAGTACTTC
TRBV7-2	NA	NA	TRBJ2-1	CASRSYVGSSYNEQFF	TGTGCCAGCAGGTCATACGTGGGAAGCTCCTACAATGAGCAGTTCTTC
TRBV18	NA	NA	TRBJ1-2	CASSRSGGADYGYTF	TGTGCCAGCTCACGGTCGGGGGGCGCGGACTATGGCTACACCTTC
TRBV27	NA	TRBD1	TRBJ2-6	CASTWTGGSLSGANVLTF	TGTGCCAGCACCTGGACAGGGGGGTCCCTCTCTGGGGCCAACGTCCTGACTTTC
TRBV5-8	NA	NA	TRBJ2-5	CASSRPGAETQYF	TGTGCCAGCAGCCGGCCTGGGGCAGAGACCCAGTACTTC
TRBV6-4	NA	NA	TRBJ1-2	CASSDGSGYTF	TGTGCCAGCAGTGACGGGAGTGGCTACACCTTC
TRBV28	NA	NA	TRBJ1-6	CASSSESIYNSPLHF	TGTGCCAGCAGTTCGGAGTCAATCTATAATTCACCCCTCCACTTT
TRBV4-1	NA	NA	TRBJ1-6	CASSQEVKGPLHF	TGCGCCAGCAGCCAAGAGGTGAAGGGGCCCCTCCACTTT
TRBV11-2	NA	NA	TRBJ2-5	CASNRRAQETQYF	TGTGCCAGCAACCGCAGGGCTCAAGAGACCCAGTACTTC
TRBV4-3	NA	TRBD2	TRBJ2-1	CASSQGGLAGVNEQFF	TGCGCCAGCAGCCAAGGGGGACTAGCGGGAGTCAATGAGCAGTTCTTC
TRBV27	NA	TRBD2	TRBJ2-2	CASSARTSGRSTGELFF	TGTGCCAGCAGTGCCCGGACTAGCGGGAGAAGTACCGGGGAGCTGTTTTTT
TRBV18	NA	TRBD2	TRBJ2-1	CASSAGLAPYNEQFF	TGTGCCAGCTCAGCGGGACTAGCTCCCTACAATGAGCAGTTCTTC
TRBV2	NA	NA	TRBJ1-4	CASRRDILVGGKLFF	TGTGCCAGCAGGCGGGACATCCTGGTCGGTGGAAAACTGTTTTTT
TRBV9	many	TRBD1	TRBJ2-1	CASSIQPSQGAGEQFF	TGTGCCAGCAGCATACAACCCTCTCAGGGGGCGGGTGAGCAGTTCTTC
TRBV4-1	NA	NA	TRBJ1-2	CASSHGTENYGYTF	TGCGCCAGCAGCCATGGAACGGAAAACTATGGCTACACCTTC
TRBV7-8	NA	TRBD2	TRBJ2-2	CASSHGGLAVTGELFF	TGTGCCAGCAGCCACGGTGGGCTAGCGGTTACCGGGGAGCTGTTTTTT
TRBV27	many	TRBD1	TRBJ1-4	CASSLRGGGREKLFF	TGTGCCAGCAGCCTCAGGGGGGGTGGGCGTGAAAAACTGTTTTTT
TRBV6-6	once	NA	TRBJ2-1	CATSTRGRAENEQFF	TGTGCCACCTCGACGAGGGGGAGGGCCGAAAATGAGCAGTTCTTC
TRBV6-5	NA	NA	TRBJ2-5	CASSYSVGDETQYF	TGTGCCAGCAGTTACTCGGTTGGAGATGAGACCCAGTACTTC
TRBV6-4	once	NA	TRBJ2-3	CASSDEADTQYF	TGTGCCAGCAGTGATGAGGCAGATACGCAGTATTTT
TRBV30	NA	NA	TRBJ1-4	CAWSLQSTNEKLFF	TGTGCCTGGAGCCTACAGTCAACTAATGAAAAACTGTTTTTT
TRBV7-9	NA	NA	TRBJ1-2	CASSPEGGGYTF	TGTGCCAGCAGCCCAGAGGGGGGTGGCTACACCTTC
TRBV5-1	NA	TRBD1	TRBJ2-1	CASQGTALYNEQFF	TGCGCCTCCCAAGGGACAGCCTTATACAATGAGCAGTTCTTC
TRBV5-5	NA	NA	TRBJ1-2	CASSLGDQYYGYTF	TGTGCCAGCAGCTTGGGCGACCAGTACTATGGCTACACCTTC
TRBV2	NA	NA	TRBJ2-3	CASSSKTGTDTQYF	TGTGCCAGCAGCTCAAAGACGGGCACAGATACGCAGTATTTT
TRBV2	NA	TRBD1	TRBJ1-5	CASRSGTGGQPQHF	TGTGCCAGCAGGTCCGGGACAGGGGGTCAGCCCCAGCATTTT
TRBV5-6	NA	NA	TRBJ2-7	CASSTGPYEQYF	TGTGCCAGCAGCACCGGTCCCTACGAGCAGTACTTC
TRBV29-1	NA	NA	TRBJ1-1	CSVDRDKAFF	TGCAGCGTTGACAGGGATAAAGCTTTCTTT
TRBV6-5	NA	TRBD1	TRBJ2-3	CASSYRGRTDTQYF	TGTGCCAGCAGTTACAGGGGGCGCACAGATACGCAGTATTTT
TRBV18	NA	NA	TRBJ1-2	CASSVLQETYGYTF	TGTGCCAGCTCGGTCTTACAGGAGACCTATGGCTACACCTTC
TRBV2	few	NA	TRBJ2-5	CATHRMKNQETQYF	TGTGCCACCCACAGGATGAAGAACCAAGAGACCCAGTACTTC
TRBV28	once	NA	TRBJ1-5	CASSLDARGGNQPQHF	TGTGCCAGCAGTTTAGACGCCCGAGGGGGCAATCAGCCCCAGCATTTT
TRBV28	NA	TRBD2	TRBJ2-1	CASSPPSGRRNEQFF	TGTGCCAGCAGTCCCCCTAGCGGGAGGCGGAATGAGCAGTTCTTC
TRBV18	NA	NA	TRBJ2-5	CASSPAGTETQYF	TGTGCCAGCTCACCAGCAGGGACAGAGACCCAGTACTTC
TRBV7-6	NA	NA	TRBJ2-7	CASSLVDQGEQYF	TGTGCCAGCAGCTTAGTCGACCAGGGCGAGCAGTACTTC
TRBV5-1	once	TRBD2	TRBJ2-5	CASGYLAGSQETQYF	TGCGCCAGCGGTTACCTAGCGGGTAGCCAAGAGACCCAGTACTTC
TRBV7-8	NA	NA	TRBJ2-5	CASSISGSGKTQYF	TGTGCCAGCAGCATATCGGGCTCGGGCAAGACCCAGTACTTC
TRBV11-3	NA	TRBD2	TRBJ2-5	CASSLGIAGEETQYF	TGTGCCAGCAGCTTAGGCATAGCGGGAGAAGAGACCCAGTACTTC